This T cell receptor (beta chain) came from a study of technical replicates of blood from a few donors. This CDR3 has 14 amino acids. Germline V lookup: CDR1 SNHLY, CDR2 FYNNEI. Trimming at V came to 5 bases and at J to 6 bases, leaving 6 bases not matched to a gene. Assay: immunoSEQ multiplex PCR; the TCRdb copy retains only in-frame clones and omits some. The sample has about 73,000 clones; over 90% are singletons. This chain uses TRBV2 with TRBJ1-2, with 10 bases lining up with TRBD1. Specimen: PBMCs. This TCR was recovered from a human donor in good health. Some clones in this sample may be carry-over from other donors' samples. The CDR3 reads CASSKSGTGDGYTF. In DNA form, the CDR3 reads TGTGCCAGCAGTAAAAGCGGGACAGGGGATGGCTACACCTTC.